Described below is a single T cell receptor (beta chain) sequence and its context. Assay: immunoSEQ multiplex PCR; the TCRdb copy retains only in-frame clones and omits some. This sample carries about 150,000 clones, about 88% of them seen once, and the ten largest clones take approximately 17%. CDR1 and CDR2 (germline): SGHAT, FQNNGV. Trimming took off 1 base at V and 1 base at J, with 10 bases between the two ends. The CDR3 spans 15 residues. The sample comes from a study of T cell responses to AZD1222 COVID-19 vaccine. Study context: Investigators merged groups given second doses at roughly 4 or roughly 12 weeks.

The input for sequencing was peripheral blood, taken on day 0 of AZD1222 vaccination. The chain is built from TRBV11-2 and TRBJ1-1, with D unclear. This receptor was identified in an adult in good health. CDR3 region: CASSLGRRSNTEAFF. The CDR3 region has the DNA TGTGCCAGCAGCTTAGGAAGGCGGTCGAACACTGAAGCTTTCTTT.